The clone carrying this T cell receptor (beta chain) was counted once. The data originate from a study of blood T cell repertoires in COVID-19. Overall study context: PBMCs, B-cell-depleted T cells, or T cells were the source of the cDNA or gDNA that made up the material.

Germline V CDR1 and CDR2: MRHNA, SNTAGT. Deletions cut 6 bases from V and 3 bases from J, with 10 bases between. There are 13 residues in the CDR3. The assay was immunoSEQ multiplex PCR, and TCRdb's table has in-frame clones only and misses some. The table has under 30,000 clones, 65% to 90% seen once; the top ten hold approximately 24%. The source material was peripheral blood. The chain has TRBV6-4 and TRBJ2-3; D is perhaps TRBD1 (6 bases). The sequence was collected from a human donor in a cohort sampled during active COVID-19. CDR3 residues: CASSKDRTDTQYF. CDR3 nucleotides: TGTGCCAGCAGCAAAGACAGGACAGATACGCAGTATTTT.